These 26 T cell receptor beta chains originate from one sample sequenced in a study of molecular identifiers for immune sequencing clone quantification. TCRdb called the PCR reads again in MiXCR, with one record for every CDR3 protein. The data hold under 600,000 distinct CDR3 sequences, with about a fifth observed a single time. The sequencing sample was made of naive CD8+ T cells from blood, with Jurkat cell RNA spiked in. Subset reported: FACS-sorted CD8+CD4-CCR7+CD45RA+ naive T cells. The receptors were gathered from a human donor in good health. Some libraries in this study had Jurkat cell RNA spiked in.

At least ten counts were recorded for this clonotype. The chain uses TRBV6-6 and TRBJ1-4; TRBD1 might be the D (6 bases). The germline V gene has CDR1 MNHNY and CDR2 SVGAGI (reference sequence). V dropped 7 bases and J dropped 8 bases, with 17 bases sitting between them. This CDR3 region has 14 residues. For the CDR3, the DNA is TGTGCCAGCACACAGGGAGCCTTAGAGGAAAAACTGTTTTTT. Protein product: CASTQGALEEKLFF.

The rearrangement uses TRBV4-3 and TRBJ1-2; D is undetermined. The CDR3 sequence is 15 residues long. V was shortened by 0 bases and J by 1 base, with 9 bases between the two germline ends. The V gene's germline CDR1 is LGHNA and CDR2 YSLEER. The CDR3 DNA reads TGCGCCAGCAGCCAAGAGCTAGAGAGTAACTATGGCTACACCTTC. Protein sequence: CASSQELESNYGYTF.

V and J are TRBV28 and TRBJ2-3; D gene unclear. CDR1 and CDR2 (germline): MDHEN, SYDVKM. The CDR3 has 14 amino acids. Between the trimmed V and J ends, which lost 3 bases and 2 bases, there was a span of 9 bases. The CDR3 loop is CASSFDGATDTQYF. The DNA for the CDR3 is TGTGCCAGCAGTTTTGACGGTGCCACAGATACGCAGTATTTT.

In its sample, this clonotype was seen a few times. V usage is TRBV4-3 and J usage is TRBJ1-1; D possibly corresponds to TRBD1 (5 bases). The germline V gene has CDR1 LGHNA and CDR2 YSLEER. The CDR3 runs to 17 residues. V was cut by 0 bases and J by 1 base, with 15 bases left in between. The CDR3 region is CASSQDQGASENTEAFF. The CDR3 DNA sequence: TGCGCCAGCAGCCAAGATCAAGGGGCCAGCGAGAACACTGAAGCTTTCTTT.

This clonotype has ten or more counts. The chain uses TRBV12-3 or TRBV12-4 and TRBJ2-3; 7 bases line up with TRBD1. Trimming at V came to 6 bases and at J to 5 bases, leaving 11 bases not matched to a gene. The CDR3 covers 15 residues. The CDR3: CASRGSVGGIDTQYF. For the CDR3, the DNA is TGTGCCAGCAGAGGTAGCGTAGGGGGCATAGATACGCAGTATTTT.

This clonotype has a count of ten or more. CDR3 sequence: CASSLDPDFPTDTQYF. In DNA, the CDR3 is TGTGCCAGCAGCTTAGATCCGGATTTCCCCACAGATACGCAGTATTTT. The genes are TRBV7-9 and TRBJ2-3; D ambiguous. Trimming pared 1 base from V and 2 bases from J, leaving 13 bases between. The CDR3 has 16 residues. In germline, CDR1 is SEHNR, CDR2 FQNEAQ (reference sequence).

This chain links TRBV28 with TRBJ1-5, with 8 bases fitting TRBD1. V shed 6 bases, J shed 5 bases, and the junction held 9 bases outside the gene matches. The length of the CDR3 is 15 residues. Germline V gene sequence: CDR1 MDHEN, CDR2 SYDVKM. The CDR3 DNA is TGTGCCAGCAGCCGAAGGGGGACAGGCGATCAGCCCCAGCATTTT. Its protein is CASSRRGTGDQPQHF.

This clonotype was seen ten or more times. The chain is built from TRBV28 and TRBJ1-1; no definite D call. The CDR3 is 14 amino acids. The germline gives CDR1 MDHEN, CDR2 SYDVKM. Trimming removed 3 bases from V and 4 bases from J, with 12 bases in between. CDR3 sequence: CASSFRGSVTEAFF. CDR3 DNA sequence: TGTGCCAGCAGTTTTCGGGGTAGTGTCACTGAAGCTTTCTTT.

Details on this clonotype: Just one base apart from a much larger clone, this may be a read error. The CDR3 coding sequence is TGTGCCAGCAGCCCCCATCCAGTGAACACTGAAGCTTTCTTT. Translating gives CASSPHPVNTEAFF. V gene TRBV6-2 or TRBV6-3 combines with J gene TRBJ1-1; D gene unclear. Germline V gene lookup returns CDR1 MNHEY and CDR2 SVGEGT. Deletions cut 6 bases from V and 0 bases from J, with 11 bases between. This CDR3 region has 14 residues.

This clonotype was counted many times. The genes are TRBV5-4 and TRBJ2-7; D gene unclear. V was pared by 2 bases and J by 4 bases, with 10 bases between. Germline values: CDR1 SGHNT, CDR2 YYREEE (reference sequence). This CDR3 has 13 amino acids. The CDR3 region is CASSLEVGYEQYF. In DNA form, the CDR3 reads TGTGCCAGCAGCTTAGAGGTGGGATACGAGCAGTACTTC.

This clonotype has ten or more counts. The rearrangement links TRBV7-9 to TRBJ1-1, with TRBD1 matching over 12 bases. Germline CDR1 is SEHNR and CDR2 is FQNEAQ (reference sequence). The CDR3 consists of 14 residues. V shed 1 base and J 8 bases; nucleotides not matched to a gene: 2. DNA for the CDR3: TGTGCCAGCAGCTTAGAGGGACAGGGGGCCGAAGCTTTCTTT. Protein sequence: CASSLEGQGAEAFF. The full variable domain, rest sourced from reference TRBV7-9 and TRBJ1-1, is DTGVSQNPRHKITKRGQNVTFRCDPISEHNRLYWYRQTLGQGPEFLTYFQNEAQLEKSRLLSDRFSAERPKGSFSTLEIQRTEQGDSAMYLCASSLEGQGAEAFFGQGTRLTVV.

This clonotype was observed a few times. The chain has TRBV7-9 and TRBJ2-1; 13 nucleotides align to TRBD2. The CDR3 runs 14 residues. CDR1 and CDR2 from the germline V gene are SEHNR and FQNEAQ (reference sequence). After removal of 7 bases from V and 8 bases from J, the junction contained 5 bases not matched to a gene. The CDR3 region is CASKGLAGLDEQFF. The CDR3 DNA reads TGTGCCAGCAAGGGACTAGCGGGGCTCGATGAGCAGTTCTTC.

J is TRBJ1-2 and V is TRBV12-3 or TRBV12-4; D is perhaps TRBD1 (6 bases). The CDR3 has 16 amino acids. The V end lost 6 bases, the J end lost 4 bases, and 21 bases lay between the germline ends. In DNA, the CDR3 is TGTGCCAGCAGGGCCCGGGACACCAAGGGAATCTATGGCTACACCTTC. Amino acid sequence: CASRARDTKGIYGYTF.

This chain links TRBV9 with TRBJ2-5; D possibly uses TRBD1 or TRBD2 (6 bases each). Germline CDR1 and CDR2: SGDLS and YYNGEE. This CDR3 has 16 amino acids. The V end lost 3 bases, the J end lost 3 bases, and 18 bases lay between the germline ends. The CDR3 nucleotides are TGTGCCAGCAGCGAAGAGTTGGGGGGCTGGGAAGAGACCCAGTACTTC. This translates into CASSEELGGWEETQYF.

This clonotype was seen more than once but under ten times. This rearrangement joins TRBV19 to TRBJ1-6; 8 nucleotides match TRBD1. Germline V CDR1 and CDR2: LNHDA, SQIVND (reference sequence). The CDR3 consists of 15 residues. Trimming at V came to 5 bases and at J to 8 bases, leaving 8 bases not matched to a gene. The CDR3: CASSARQGYDSPLHF. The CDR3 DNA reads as TGTGCCAGTAGTGCCCGACAGGGGTACGATTCACCCCTCCACTTT.

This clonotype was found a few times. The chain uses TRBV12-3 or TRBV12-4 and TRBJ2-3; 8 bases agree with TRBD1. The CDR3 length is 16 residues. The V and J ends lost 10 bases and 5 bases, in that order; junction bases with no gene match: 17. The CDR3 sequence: CATDTAGGILKDTQYF. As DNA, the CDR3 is TGTGCCACAGATACGGCAGGGGGCATTTTGAAAGATACGCAGTATTTT.

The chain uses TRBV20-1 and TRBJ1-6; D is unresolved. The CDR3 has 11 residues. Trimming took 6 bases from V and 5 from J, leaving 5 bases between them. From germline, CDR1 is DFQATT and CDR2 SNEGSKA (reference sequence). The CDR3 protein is CSAMDNSPLHF. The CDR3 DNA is TGCAGTGCCATGGATAATTCACCCCTCCACTTT.

The CDR3 region has the DNA TGCAGCGTTCTTCAGGGGGCGGGTACTGAAGCTTTCTTT. Translating it yields CSVLQGAGTEAFF. J is TRBJ1-1 and V is TRBV29-1; 8 positions agree with TRBD1. CDR1 SQVTM and CDR2 ANQGSEA come from the germline V gene. V trimming: 5 bases; J trimming: 5 bases; junction bases outside the gene matches: 7. This CDR3 is 13 amino acids long.

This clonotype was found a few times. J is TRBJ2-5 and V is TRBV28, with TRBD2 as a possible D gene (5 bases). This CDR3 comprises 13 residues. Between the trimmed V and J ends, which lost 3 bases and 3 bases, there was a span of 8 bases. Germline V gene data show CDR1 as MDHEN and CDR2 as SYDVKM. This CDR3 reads CASSLMEEETQYF. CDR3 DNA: TGTGCCAGCAGTTTGATGGAGGAAGAGACCCAGTACTTC.

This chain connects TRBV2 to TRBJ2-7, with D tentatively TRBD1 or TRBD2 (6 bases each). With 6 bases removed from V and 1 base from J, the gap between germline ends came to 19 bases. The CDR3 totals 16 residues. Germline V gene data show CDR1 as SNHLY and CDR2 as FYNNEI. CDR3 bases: TGTGCCAGCAGAGATAGGGCGGGGACATCTTCCTACGAGCAGTACTTC. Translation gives CASRDRAGTSSYEQYF.

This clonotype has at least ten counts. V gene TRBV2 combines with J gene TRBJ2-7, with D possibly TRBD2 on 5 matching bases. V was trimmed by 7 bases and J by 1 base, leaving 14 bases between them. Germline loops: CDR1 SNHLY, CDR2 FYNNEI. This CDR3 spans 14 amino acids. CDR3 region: CASIEGTGSYEQYF. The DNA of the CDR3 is TGTGCCAGCATCGAAGGAACGGGGTCCTACGAGCAGTACTTC.

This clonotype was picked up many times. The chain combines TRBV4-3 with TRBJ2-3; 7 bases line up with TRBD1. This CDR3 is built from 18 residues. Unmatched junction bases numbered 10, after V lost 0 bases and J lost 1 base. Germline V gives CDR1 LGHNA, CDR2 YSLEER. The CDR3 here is CASSQDLGTATRTDTQYF. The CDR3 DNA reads TGCGCCAGCAGCCAAGATCTAGGGACAGCGACTCGCACAGATACGCAGTATTTT.

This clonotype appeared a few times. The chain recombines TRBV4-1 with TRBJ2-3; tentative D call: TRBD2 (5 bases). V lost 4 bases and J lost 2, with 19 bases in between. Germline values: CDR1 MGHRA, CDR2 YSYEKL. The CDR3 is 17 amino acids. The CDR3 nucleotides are TGCGCCAGCAGCCCACCCGTAGCGCCTGGATACACAGATACGCAGTATTTT. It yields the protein CASSPPVAPGYTDTQYF.

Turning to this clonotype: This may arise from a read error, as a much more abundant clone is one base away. The CDR3 DNA is TGTGCCAGCTCACCATTCCAAGGCCGTTCCATGTACACTGAAGCTTTCTTT. Its protein product is CASSPFQGRSMYTEAFF. This rearrangement joins TRBV18 to TRBJ1-1; D remains ambiguous. The CDR3 runs 17 residues. V was clipped by 2 bases and J by 3 bases, with 19 bases between them. The V gene's germline CDR1 is KGHSH and CDR2 LQKENI.

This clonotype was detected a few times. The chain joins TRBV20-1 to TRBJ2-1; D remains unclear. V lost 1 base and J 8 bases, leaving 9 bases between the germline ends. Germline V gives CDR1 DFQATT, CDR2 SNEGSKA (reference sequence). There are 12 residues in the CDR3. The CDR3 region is CSARVSSDEQFF. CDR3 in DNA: TGCAGTGCTAGAGTATCTTCGGATGAGCAGTTCTTC.

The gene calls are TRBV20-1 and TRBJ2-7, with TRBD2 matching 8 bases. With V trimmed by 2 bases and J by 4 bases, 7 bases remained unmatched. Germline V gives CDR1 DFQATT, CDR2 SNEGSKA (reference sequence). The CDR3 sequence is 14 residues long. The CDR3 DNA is TGCAGTGCTAGACTGCGGGAGGAGAAGTACGAGCAGTACTTC. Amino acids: CSARLREEKYEQYF.